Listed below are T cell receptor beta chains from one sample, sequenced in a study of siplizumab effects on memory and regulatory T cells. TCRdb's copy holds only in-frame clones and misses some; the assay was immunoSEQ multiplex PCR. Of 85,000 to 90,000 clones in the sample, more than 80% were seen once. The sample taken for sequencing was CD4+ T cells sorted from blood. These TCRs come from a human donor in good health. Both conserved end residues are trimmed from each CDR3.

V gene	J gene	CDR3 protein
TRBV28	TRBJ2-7	ASSQNLGEQY
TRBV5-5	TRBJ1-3	ASSRLGNTIY
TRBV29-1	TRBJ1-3	SVEVGTTGNTIY
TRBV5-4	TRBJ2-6	ASSLGGRVTGANVLT
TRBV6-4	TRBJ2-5	ASRSGKETQY
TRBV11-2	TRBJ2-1	ASSNRWDLYNEQF
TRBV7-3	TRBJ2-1	ASSPGLVNEQF
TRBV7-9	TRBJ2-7	ASSFAGSYEQY
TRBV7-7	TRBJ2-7	ASSLATGLSYEQY
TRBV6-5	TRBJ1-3	ASSLAGSGNTIY
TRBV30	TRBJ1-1	AWSVLMNTEAF
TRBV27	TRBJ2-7	ASGREQY
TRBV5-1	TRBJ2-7	ASSYSGIPYEQY
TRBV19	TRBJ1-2	ATNPRSDSTRGYT
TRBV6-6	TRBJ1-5	ASSRGGGQPQH
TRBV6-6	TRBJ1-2	ASRNTGAANYGYT
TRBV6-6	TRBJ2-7	ASSYSKEQGTGQY
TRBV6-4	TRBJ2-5	ASSDSSLVGAQELDQETQY
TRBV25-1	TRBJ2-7	ASSFGVHEQY
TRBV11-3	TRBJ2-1	ASSLGQGENEQF
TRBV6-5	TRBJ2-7	ASSYSRGTYEQY
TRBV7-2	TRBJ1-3	ASSSGLSGNTIY
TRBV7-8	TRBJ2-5	ASSLFAMGETQY
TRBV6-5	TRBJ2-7	ASSSPATGGRYEQY
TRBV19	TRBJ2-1	ASSMVAGGNNEQF
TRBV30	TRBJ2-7	AWSGQGDEQY
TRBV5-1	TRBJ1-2	ASSLQGRVDGYT
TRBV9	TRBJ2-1	ASSPNSGLYNEQF
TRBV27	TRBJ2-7	ASRRPGASEQY
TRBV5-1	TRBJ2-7	ASSLFGGSSYEQY
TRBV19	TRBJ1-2	ASQGAEYGYT
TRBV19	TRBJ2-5	ASGGRGTAKETQY
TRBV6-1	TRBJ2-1	ASSEGGGLNEQF
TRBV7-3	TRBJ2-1	ASSVRTGGSSYNEQF
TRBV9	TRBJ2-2	ASRPGLAGPNTGELF
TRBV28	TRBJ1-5	ASGTGQGAAQH
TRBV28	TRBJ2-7	ASSLYDRAAYEQY
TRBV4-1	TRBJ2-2	ASSPSGGTNTGELF
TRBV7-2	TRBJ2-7	ASSLGGTSGYEQY
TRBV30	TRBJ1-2	AWSAGTGFGYT
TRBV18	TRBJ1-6	ASSPRDRASPLH
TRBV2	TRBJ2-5	ASSEGTGRDSQETQY
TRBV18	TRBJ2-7	ASSPPGAATSYEQY
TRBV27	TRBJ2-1	ASSRLAGLYNEQF
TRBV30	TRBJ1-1	AWSVRSTEAF
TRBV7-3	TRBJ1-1	ASSLDYGAATEAF
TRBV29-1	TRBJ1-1	SVGQLNTEAF
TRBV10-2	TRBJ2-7	ASKKPAYEQY
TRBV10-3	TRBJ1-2	AISGGGDYGYT
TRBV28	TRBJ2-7	ASSLLTGWVEQY
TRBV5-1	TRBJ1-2	ASGQGYNYGYT
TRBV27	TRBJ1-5	ASRETGGAIQPQH
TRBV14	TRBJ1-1	ASSPVGWNTEAF
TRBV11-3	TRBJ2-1	ASSKAGAQYNEQF
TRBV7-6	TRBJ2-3	ASSLGSSTDTQY
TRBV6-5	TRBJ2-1	ASNQAPAYNEQF
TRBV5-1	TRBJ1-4	ASSLVGATNEKLF
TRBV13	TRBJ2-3	ASSSTEWGTDTQY